The 14 T cell receptor beta chains reported below all come from one sample, sequenced in a study of blood T cell repertoires in COVID-19. Sequenced by immunoSEQ multiplex PCR; TCRdb stores in-frame clones only, minus some. The sample contains a few hundred thousand clones, 70% to 90% of which appear only once. The sample comprised PBMCs or T cells enriched from blood (not recorded which). Receptor source: a woman in her thirties or forties who had recovered from COVID-19.

V and J are TRBV5-4 and TRBJ2-2; D possibly corresponds to TRBD1 (6 bases). Trimming stripped 1 base from V and 4 bases from J, with 17 bases between. Germline CDR1 reads SGHNT; CDR2 reads YYREEE (reference sequence). The CDR3 is 17 residues long. CDR3 protein: CASSLSIQQGSTGELFF. CDR3 in DNA: TGTGCCAGCAGCTTGTCTATCCAACAGGGAAGCACCGGGGAGCTGTTTTTT.

The rearrangement uses TRBV18 and TRBJ2-1; 7 positions match TRBD2. CDR1 KGHSH and CDR2 LQKENI come from the germline V gene. The CDR3 is 17 amino acids. V shed 3 bases, J shed 6 bases, and the junction held 14 bases outside the gene matches. The CDR3 sequence is CASSPATSSERGNEQFF. CDR3 nucleotides: TGTGCCAGCTCACCCGCGACTAGCTCCGAACGCGGCAATGAGCAGTTCTTC.

The rearrangement joins TRBV20-1 to TRBJ2-5; 8 bases are a match to TRBD1. This CDR3 is 11 amino acids long. Looked up from germline, CDR1 is DFQATT and CDR2 is SNEGSKA (reference sequence). J lost 3 bases, V lost 8 bases, and 2 bases had no gene match. For the CDR3, the DNA is TGCAGTACGACAGGGGAAGAGACCCAGTACTTC. Its protein product is CSTTGEETQYF.

The chain links TRBV28 to TRBJ1-5; the D gene is possibly TRBD1 (6 bases). In germline, CDR1 is MDHEN, CDR2 SYDVKM. V was clipped by 7 bases and J by 10 bases, with 17 bases between them. The CDR3 length is 13 residues. The CDR3 protein is CASKLTGLGPQHF. DNA for the CDR3: TGTGCCAGCAAACTGACAGGTCTCGGACCCCAGCATTTT.

The genes are TRBV4-3 and TRBJ2-6; weak D call: TRBD1 (5 bases). Germline-derived CDR1 and CDR2 are LGHNA and YSLEER. The CDR3 has 16 amino acids. Trimming shortened V by 0 bases and J by 4 bases, and 10 bases separated the two germline ends. In DNA form, the CDR3 reads TGCGCCAGCAGCCAAGAGGGGCATTCGGGGGCCAACGTCCTGACTTTC. Translated, it gives CASSQEGHSGANVLTF.

This chain connects TRBV7-2 to TRBJ2-1, with a tentative D call TRBD1 (7 bases). The germline V and J ends were trimmed by 5 bases and 3 bases, with 14 bases remaining between them. The CDR3 runs 15 residues. Germline CDR1 SGHTA, CDR2 FQGNSA. CDR3: CASSLAQGGYNEQFF. The CDR3 DNA reads TGTGCCAGCAGCCTTGCTCAGGGGGGCTACAATGAGCAGTTCTTC.

This clone was counted a single time. This rearrangement joins TRBV7-2 to TRBJ1-6; 9 bases are a match to TRBD1. Germline CDR1 is SGHTA and CDR2 is FQGNSA. This CDR3 is built from 14 residues. J was trimmed by 7 bases and V by 3 bases; bases with no gene match: 1. The CDR3 protein is CASSLGTGNSPLHF. CDR3 sequence (DNA): TGTGCCAGCAGCTTGGGGACAGGGAATTCACCCCTCCACTTT.

The rearrangement links TRBV27 to TRBJ2-1; TRBD1 agrees at 12 bases. Germline loops: CDR1 MNHEY, CDR2 SMNVEV (reference sequence). Trimming took 5 bases from V and 6 from J; bases not matched to a gene: 8. CDR3 length: 16 amino acids. The CDR3 nucleotides are TGTGCCAGCAGTCAATCCGGGACAGGGGGCTTCAATGAGCAGTTCTTC. Its translation: CASSQSGTGGFNEQFF.

This clone is a singleton in its sample. The chain carries TRBV30 and TRBJ2-1; TRBD2 matches at 9 bases. CDR3 length: 13 amino acids. V lost 4 bases and J lost 10; bases outside the gene matches: 8. CDR1 is GTSNPN, CDR2 SVGIG, per germline (reference sequence). As DNA, the CDR3 is TGTGCCTGGAAACGGCGGGAGGGCCTCGAGCAGTTCTTC. It codes for CAWKRREGLEQFF.

The rearrangement links TRBV24-1 to TRBJ1-2, with D possibly matching TRBD1 (6 bases). V lost 4 bases and J lost 10, with 12 bases in between. Germline V CDR1 and CDR2: KGHDR, SFDVKD. CDR3 length equals 12 residues. The CDR3 reads CATSEVQGVYTF. Here the CDR3 DNA reads TGTGCCACCAGTGAGGTACAGGGAGTCTACACCTTC.

The chain uses TRBV28 and TRBJ1-5; D not resolved. The germline V gene encodes CDR1 MDHEN and CDR2 SYDVKM. The V and J ends lost 7 bases and 4 bases respectively, with 11 bases between them. The CDR3 totals 13 residues. CDR3 in DNA: TGTGCCAGCACCATAACCAGAAATCAGCCCCAGCATTTT. It translates to CASTITRNQPQHF.

V and J are TRBV7-6 and TRBJ2-2, with TRBD2 matching over 14 bases. The V and J ends lost 5 bases and 3 bases, in that order; junction bases with no gene match: 8. Germline loops: CDR1 SGHVS, CDR2 FNYEAQ. The CDR3 runs 18 residues. The CDR3 loop reads CASSRGLAGGRDTGELFF. As DNA, the CDR3 is TGTGCCAGCAGCCGAGGACTAGCGGGAGGAAGGGACACCGGGGAGCTGTTTTTT.

The V gene is TRBV19, the J gene TRBJ1-2, with D possibly matching TRBD1 (5 bases). CDR3 length equals 14 residues. Germline CDR1 is LNHDA and CDR2 is SQIVND (reference sequence). V lost 5 bases, J lost 0 bases, and 10 bases lay in between. DNA for the CDR3: TGTGCCAGTAGTGCTGGGGGGGCTAACTATGGCTACACCTTC. It codes for CASSAGGANYGYTF.

The CDR3 region is CASSPSRTSGRVV. The CDR3 nucleotides are TGTGCCAGCAGCCCATCCCGGACTAGCGGGAGGGTCGTC. The chain links TRBV7-3 to TRBJ2-7; 15 nucleotides agree with TRBD2. The CDR3 has 13 amino acids. Germline assignment: CDR1 SGHTA and CDR2 FQGTGA.